Listed here are 20 T cell receptor beta chains from one sample, sequenced in a study of T cells after yellow fever vaccination. TCRdb analysed the 5' RACE reads with MiXCR anew, one entry per CDR3 protein. The sample holds roughly 62,000 distinct CDR3 sequences, around 7% seen once. Sequencing used CD8+ T cells sorted from PBMCs, obtained on the day of the first yellow fever vaccination. The receptor source for this set is a man between 18 and 35 years old who received the YFV17D yellow fever vaccine.

This clonotype was counted ten times or more. V usage is TRBV9 and J usage is TRBJ2-2, with TRBD2 as a possible D gene (5 bases). Germline loops: CDR1 SGDLS, CDR2 YYNGEE. The CDR3 spans 14 residues. Between the trimmed V and J ends, which lost 4 bases and 4 bases, there was a span of 11 bases. In DNA form, the CDR3 reads TGTGCCAGCAGCCTCGAGCGGACCACCGGGGAGCTGTTTTTT. Protein: CASSLERTTGELFF.

In its sample, this clonotype was seen a few times. J is TRBJ2-1 and V is TRBV11-2; D is perhaps TRBD1 or TRBD2 (5 bases each). The CDR3 runs to 13 residues. V was pared by 1 base and J by 13 bases, with 14 bases between. Germline CDR1 SGHAT, CDR2 FQNNGV. The CDR3 region is CASSLGDGADQFF. DNA of the CDR3: TGTGCCAGCAGCTTAGGGGACGGCGCGGACCAGTTCTTC.

This clonotype was counted at least ten times. The chain links TRBV25-1 to TRBJ1-2; 10 bases align to TRBD1. V gave up 4 bases and J gave up 5 bases; unmatched junction bases: 7. The CDR3 covers 15 residues. Germline V gene data show CDR1 as MGHDK and CDR2 as SYGVNS. This CDR3 is CASSGWGQGTYGYTF. DNA of the CDR3: TGTGCCAGCAGTGGCTGGGGACAGGGGACTTATGGCTACACCTTC.

A few counts support this clonotype. This chain joins TRBV4-3 and TRBJ2-4; 9 bases are shared with TRBD2. The V and J ends lost 2 bases and 0 bases, in that order; junction bases with no gene match: 11. Germline V CDR1 and CDR2: LGHNA, YSLEER. CDR3 length: 19 amino acids. In nucleotides, the CDR3 is TGCGCCAGCAGCCAAACCGGCGGGGGGGGGGATTTAGCCAAAAACATTCAGTACTTC. Translated, it gives CASSQTGGGGDLAKNIQYF.

This clonotype showed up many times. This chain uses TRBV5-6 with TRBJ2-7; D is perhaps TRBD1 (6 bases). CDR1 and CDR2 (germline): SGHDT, YYEEEE. This CDR3 spans 14 amino acids. V gave up 2 bases and J gave up 3 bases, with 12 bases separating them. As DNA, the CDR3 is TGTGCCAGCAGCTTATATACAGGGTACTACGAGCAGTACGTC. Translating it yields CASSLYTGYYEQYV.

This clonotype was recorded many times. The chain couples TRBV4-3 to TRBJ2-5; 7 positions match TRBD2. Germline CDR1 is LGHNA and CDR2 is YSLEER. Losses at the gene ends were 0 bases for V and 5 bases for J; bases not matched to a gene: 12. This CDR3 is built from 17 residues. Here the CDR3 DNA reads TGCGCCAGCAGCCAAGATGGGGCGGGAGCCTCGTCGGAGACCCAGTACTTC. Protein product: CASSQDGAGASSETQYF.

This clonotype was counted ten times or more. The CDR3 sequence: CASSPLNTEAFF. The DNA of the CDR3 is TGTGCCAGCAGTCCCCTGAACACTGAAGCTTTCTTT. The chain has TRBV6-6 and TRBJ1-1; D gene unclear. V shed 5 bases and J shed 0 bases, with 4 bases lying between them. This CDR3 has 12 amino acids. Germline lookup yields CDR1 MNHNY and CDR2 SVGAGI (reference sequence).

This clonotype occurred a few times. The J gene is TRBJ2-7, the V gene TRBV23-1; D is undetermined. TRBV23-1 is filed as an ORF, its function uncertain. Trimming removed 1 base from V and 3 bases from J, with 1 base in between. The CDR3 has 11 amino acids. In DNA form, the CDR3 reads TGCGCCAGCAGTCAATTCTACGAGCAGTACGTC. As protein: CASSQFYEQYV.

This chain connects TRBV4-3 to TRBJ2-5; 7 positions match TRBD2. The junction had 3 bases not matched to a gene; V was cut back by 1 base and J by 4 bases. This CDR3 is built from 14 residues. Germline-derived CDR1 and CDR2 are LGHNA and YSLEER. CDR3 amino acids: CASSQGWGGETQYF. The CDR3 nucleotides read TGCGCCAGCAGCCAAGGATGGGGGGGAGAGACCCAGTACTTC.

The V call is TRBV4-2, the J call TRBJ2-1, with D tentatively TRBD2 (5 bases). The CDR3 is made up of 14 amino acids. V shed 5 bases and J shed 1 base, with 9 bases lying between them. In germline, CDR1 is LGHNA, CDR2 YNFKEQ. This chain's CDR3 is CASSREGSYNEQFF. The CDR3 nucleotides are TGTGCCAGCAGCAGAGAGGGATCCTACAATGAGCAGTTCTTC.

This clonotype appeared many times. The chain couples TRBV6-2 or TRBV6-3 to TRBJ2-4; 8 bases are a match to TRBD2. The CDR3 runs 14 residues. After removal of 2 bases from V and 7 bases from J, the junction contained 4 bases not matched to a gene. Germline CDR1 reads MNHEY; CDR2 reads SVGEGT. The CDR3 is CASSYPGGANIQYF. CDR3 coding DNA: TGTGCCAGCAGTTACCCCGGGGGGGCCAACATTCAGTACTTC.

There are a few counts of this clonotype. V usage is TRBV13 and J usage is TRBJ2-1; D may be TRBD1 or TRBD2 (5 bases each). This CDR3 comprises 13 residues. Trimming stripped 4 bases from V and 7 bases from J, with 11 bases between. Germline V gene lookup returns CDR1 PRHDT and CDR2 FYEKMQ (reference sequence). The CDR3 bases are TGTGCCAGCAGCTCCCCCTGGGGGAATGAGCAGTTCTTC. It specifies CASSSPWGNEQFF.

The rearrangement links TRBV7-2 to TRBJ2-7, with TRBD1 identical over 7 bases. CDR3 length: 15 amino acids. Looked up from germline, CDR1 is SGHTA and CDR2 is FQGNSA. With 5 bases clipped from V and 2 bases from J, the junction kept 9 bases outside the gene matches. CDR3 sequence: CASSPQGFPTYEQYV. The DNA of the CDR3 is TGTGCCAGCAGCCCACAGGGGTTCCCGACCTACGAGCAGTACGTC.

Only a few counts were recorded for this clonotype. The chain recombines TRBV7-6 with TRBJ2-5; D is tentatively TRBD1 or TRBD2 (5 bases each). CDR3 length: 15 residues. V was trimmed by 2 bases and J by 1 base, leaving 11 bases between them. Germline V CDR1 and CDR2: SGHVS, FNYEAQ. The DNA of the CDR3 is TGTGCCAGCAGCTTATTTTGGGGGACCCAAGAGACCCAGTACTTC. This translates into CASSLFWGTQETQYF. The full variable domain, with the rest looked up from reference TRBV7-6 and TRBJ2-5, is GAGVSQSPRYKVTKRGQDVALRCDPISGHVSLYWYRQALGQGPEFLTYFNYEAQQDKSGLPNDRFSAERPEGSISTLTIQRTEQRDSAMYRCASSLFWGTQETQYFGPGTRLLVL.

This clonotype was observed a handful of times. The chain recombines TRBV5-5 with TRBJ2-1, with 8 bases matching TRBD2. CDR3 length: 15 amino acids. The trim removed 0 bases at V and 9 bases at J, leaving 8 bases unmatched. CDR1 SGHKS and CDR2 YYEKEE come from the germline V gene (reference sequence). The CDR3 loop reads CASSLAAGGPIEQFF. The CDR3 DNA is TGTGCCAGCAGCTTGGCGGCGGGAGGCCCAATTGAGCAGTTCTTC.

The chain carries TRBV12-3 or TRBV12-4 and TRBJ1-1; a possible D gene is TRBD1 (6 bases). The V and J ends lost 2 bases and 8 bases respectively, with 18 bases between them. The CDR3 extends over 15 amino acids. The DNA of the CDR3 is TGTGCCAGCAGTTTAATCATAGCAGGAGGGGGGGAAGCTTTCTTT. It codes for CASSLIIAGGGEAFF.

V is TRBV7-2 and J is TRBJ2-2; D ambiguous. CDR3 length equals 16 residues. V was pared by 2 bases and J by 0 bases, with 10 bases between. Germline CDR1 is SGHTA and CDR2 is FQGNSA. The CDR3 DNA sequence: TGTGCCAGCAGCTTAATGGGGTTGGCGAACACCGGGGAGCTGTTTTTT. Translated: CASSLMGLANTGELFF.

This clonotype rates as large. The gene calls are TRBV7-2 and TRBJ2-3, with 12 bases that match TRBD2. The CDR3 is made up of 17 amino acids. Trimming removed 1 base from V and 1 base from J; junction bases left unmatched: 3. Per the germline V gene, CDR1 is SGHTA and CDR2 is FQGNSA. CDR3 bases: TGTGCCAGCAGCTTAGTAGCTAGCGGGGGGGGCACAGATACGCAGTATTTT. Protein: CASSLVASGGGTDTQYF. Supplemented by reference TRBV7-2 and TRBJ2-3, the full variable domain reads GAGVSQSPSNKVTEKGKDVELRCDPISGHTALYWYRQSLGQGLEFLIYFQGNSAPDKSGLPSDRFSAERTGGSVSTLTIQRTQQEDSAVYLCASSLVASGGGTDTQYFGPGTRLTVL.

This clonotype was found a few times. This chain joins TRBV4-3 and TRBJ2-7; possibly TRBD1 for D (6 bases). Germline V gene data show CDR1 as LGHNA and CDR2 as YSLEER. This CDR3 contains 17 residues. V lost 2 bases to trimming and J lost 0 bases, with 17 bases between them. DNA for the CDR3: TGCGCCAGCAGCCAAATCTTCCGGGACACCGGCTCCTACGAGCAGTACTTC. Its translation: CASSQIFRDTGSYEQYF.

The chain combines TRBV12-3 or TRBV12-4 with TRBJ2-7; TRBD1 might be the D (6 bases). The CDR3 has 12 residues. V lost 4 bases and J 5 bases, leaving 9 bases between the germline ends. This CDR3 reads CASSWQGNEQYF. The CDR3 coding sequence is TGTGCCAGCAGTTGGCAGGGGAACGAGCAGTACTTC.